These T cell receptor beta chains were read from a single sample in a study of control samples from healthy donors and cancer patients. Method: immunoSEQ multiplex PCR; TCRdb's copy keeps in-frame clones and lacks some. The sample holds 100,000 to 150,000 clones, just under 95% seen once. Sequenced input: blood. These receptors all stem from a man between 18 and 35 years old in good health. Both conserved end residues are part of each CDR3. The D gene is left open where the match is weak. Clone size, where shown, is once, few, many, or a class for clones that have expanded.

V: TRBV4-1; D: TRBD1; J: TRBJ2-1; size: once; CDR3: CASSQDSAGTGTHNEQFF; DNA: TGCGCCAGCAGCCAAGATTCAGCGGGGACAGGGACTCACAATGAGCAGTTCTTC
V: TRBV29-1; D: TRBD2; J: TRBJ2-7; size: -; CDR3: CSVEIPGWGGEQYF; DNA: TGCAGCGTTGAAATTCCGGGGTGGGGGGGCGAGCAGTACTTC
V: TRBV9; D: -; J: TRBJ1-1; size: -; CDR3: CASSETGGATEAFF; DNA: TGTGCCAGCAGTGAGACGGGGGGAGCCACTGAAGCTTTCTTT
V: TRBV12-5; D: TRBD2; J: TRBJ2-1; size: -; CDR3: CASGYGGAPYNEQFF; DNA: TGTGCTAGTGGATACGGGGGGGCCCCCTACAATGAGCAGTTCTTC
V: TRBV2; D: TRBD1; J: TRBJ2-4; size: -; CDR3: CASSEGTGLAKNIQYF; DNA: TGTGCCAGCAGTGAAGGGACAGGGCTCGCCAAAAACATTCAGTACTTC
V: TRBV11-2; D: -; J: TRBJ2-7; size: -; CDR3: CASTSWGDMHF; DNA: TGTGCCAGCACCTCCTGGGGGGACATGCACTTC
V: TRBV5-1; D: -; J: TRBJ2-5; size: -; CDR3: CASSPDPGEETQYF; DNA: TGCGCCAGCAGCCCCGACCCGGGAGAGGAGACCCAGTACTTC
V: TRBV5-1; D: -; J: TRBJ1-5; size: -; CDR3: CASSLAGLGNQPQHF; DNA: TGCGCCAGCAGCTTGGCCGGGTTGGGCAATCAGCCCCAGCATTTT
V: TRBV7-9; D: TRBD2; J: TRBJ2-5; size: -; CDR3: CASSLFQGGQETQYF; DNA: TGTGCCAGCAGCTTATTCCAGGGAGGGCAAGAGACCCAGTACTTC
V: TRBV10-3; D: -; J: TRBJ1-4; size: -; CDR3: CAISESPGVGNYDEKLFF; DNA: TGTGCCATCAGTGAGTCCCCGGGGGTTGGGAACTATGATGAAAAACTGTTTTTT
V: TRBV19; D: -; J: TRBJ1-5; size: -; CDR3: CASAGERDQPQHF; DNA: TGTGCCAGTGCGGGAGAGAGAGATCAGCCCCAGCATTTT